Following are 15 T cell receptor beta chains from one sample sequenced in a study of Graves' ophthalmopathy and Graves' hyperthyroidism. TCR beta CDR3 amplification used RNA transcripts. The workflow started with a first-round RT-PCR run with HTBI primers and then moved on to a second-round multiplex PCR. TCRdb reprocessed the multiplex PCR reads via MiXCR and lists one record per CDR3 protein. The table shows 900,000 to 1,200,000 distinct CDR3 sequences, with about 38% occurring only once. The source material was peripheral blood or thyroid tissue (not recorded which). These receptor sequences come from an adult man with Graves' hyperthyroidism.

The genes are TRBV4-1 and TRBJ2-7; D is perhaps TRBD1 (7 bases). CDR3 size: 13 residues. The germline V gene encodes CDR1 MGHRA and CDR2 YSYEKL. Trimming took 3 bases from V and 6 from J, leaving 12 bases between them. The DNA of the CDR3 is TGCGCCAGCAGCCAGGGACAGACTAGCGAGCAGTACTTC. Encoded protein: CASSQGQTSEQYF.

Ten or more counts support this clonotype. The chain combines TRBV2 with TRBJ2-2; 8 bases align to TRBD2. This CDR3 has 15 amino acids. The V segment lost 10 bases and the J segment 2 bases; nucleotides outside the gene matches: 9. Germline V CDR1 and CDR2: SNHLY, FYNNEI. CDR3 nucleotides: TGTGCCATTCCGACCGGGACTAGTAACACCGGGGAGCTGTTTTTT. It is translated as CAIPTGTSNTGELFF.

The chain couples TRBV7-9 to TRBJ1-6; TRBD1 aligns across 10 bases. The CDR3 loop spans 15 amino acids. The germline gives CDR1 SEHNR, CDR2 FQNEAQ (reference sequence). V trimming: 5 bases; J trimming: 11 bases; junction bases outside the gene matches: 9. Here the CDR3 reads CASSPLPGQGTPLHF. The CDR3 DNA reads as TGTGCCAGCAGCCCATTGCCGGGACAGGGGACACCCCTCCACTTT. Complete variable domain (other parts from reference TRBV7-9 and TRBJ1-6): DTGVSQNPRHKITKRGQNVTFRCDPISEHNRLYWYRQTLGQGPEFLTYFQNEAQLEKSRLLSDRFSAERPKGSFSTLEIQRTEQGDSAMYLCASSPLPGQGTPLHFGNGTRLTVT.

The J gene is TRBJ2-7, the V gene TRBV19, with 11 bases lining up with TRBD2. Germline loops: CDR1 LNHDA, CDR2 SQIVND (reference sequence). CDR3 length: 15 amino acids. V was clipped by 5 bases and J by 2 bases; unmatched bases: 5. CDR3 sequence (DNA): TGTGCCAGTAGTGTAACTAGCGGGAGCCCCTACGAGCAGTACTTC. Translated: CASSVTSGSPYEQYF. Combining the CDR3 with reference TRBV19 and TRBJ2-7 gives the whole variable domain DGGITQSPKYLFRKEGQNVTLSCEQNLNHDAMYWYRQDPGQGLRLIYYSQIVNDFQKGDIAEGYSVSREKKESFPLTVTSAQKNPTAFYLCASSVTSGSPYEQYFGPGTRLTVT.

For the CDR3, the DNA is TGCAGTGCTGCTCGGACAGTCATTGGAAACACCATATATTTT. It is translated as CSAARTVIGNTIYF. The chain recombines TRBV20-1 with TRBJ1-3; tentative D call: TRBD1 (6 bases). This CDR3 contains 14 residues. Trimming pared 5 bases from V and 3 bases from J, leaving 14 bases between. Germline assignment: CDR1 DFQATT and CDR2 SNEGSKA (reference sequence).

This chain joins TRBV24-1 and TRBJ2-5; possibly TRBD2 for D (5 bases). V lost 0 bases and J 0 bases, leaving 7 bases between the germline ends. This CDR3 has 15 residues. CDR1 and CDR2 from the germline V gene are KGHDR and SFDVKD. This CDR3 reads CATSDLGSDQETQYF. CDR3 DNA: TGTGCCACCAGTGATTTGGGGAGCGACCAAGAGACCCAGTACTTC.

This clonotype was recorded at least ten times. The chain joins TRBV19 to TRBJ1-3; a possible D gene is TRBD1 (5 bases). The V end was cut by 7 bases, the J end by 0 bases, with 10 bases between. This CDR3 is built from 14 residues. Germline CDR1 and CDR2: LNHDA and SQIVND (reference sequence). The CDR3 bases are TGTGCCAGTATGGGACGGGACTCTGGAAACACCATATATTTT. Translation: CASMGRDSGNTIYF.

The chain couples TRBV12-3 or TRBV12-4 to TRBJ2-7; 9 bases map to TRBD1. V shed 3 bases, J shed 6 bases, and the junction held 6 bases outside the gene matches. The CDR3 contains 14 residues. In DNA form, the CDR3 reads TGTGCCAGCAGTTTCGGGACAGGGTTGGGCGAGCAGTACTTC. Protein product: CASSFGTGLGEQYF.

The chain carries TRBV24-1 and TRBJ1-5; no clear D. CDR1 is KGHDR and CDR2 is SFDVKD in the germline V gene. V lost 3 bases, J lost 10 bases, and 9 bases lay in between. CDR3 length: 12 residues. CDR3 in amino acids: CATSDRVGPQHF. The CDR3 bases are TGTGCCACCAGTGATCGGGTTGGCCCCCAGCATTTT.

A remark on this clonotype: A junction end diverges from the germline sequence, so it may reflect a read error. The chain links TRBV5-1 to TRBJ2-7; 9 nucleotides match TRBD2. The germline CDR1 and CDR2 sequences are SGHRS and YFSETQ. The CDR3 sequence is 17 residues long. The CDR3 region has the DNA TGTGCCAGCGCAAGCGTTGGGCTAGCGGGGCTCTCCTACGAGCAGTACTTC. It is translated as CASASVGLAGLSYEQYF.

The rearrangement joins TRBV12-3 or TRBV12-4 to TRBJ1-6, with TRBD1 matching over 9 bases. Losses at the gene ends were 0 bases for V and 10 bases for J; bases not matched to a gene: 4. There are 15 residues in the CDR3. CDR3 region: CASSLAGQGDSPLHF. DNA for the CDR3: TGTGCCAGCAGTTTAGCGGGACAGGGAGACTCACCCCTCCACTTT.

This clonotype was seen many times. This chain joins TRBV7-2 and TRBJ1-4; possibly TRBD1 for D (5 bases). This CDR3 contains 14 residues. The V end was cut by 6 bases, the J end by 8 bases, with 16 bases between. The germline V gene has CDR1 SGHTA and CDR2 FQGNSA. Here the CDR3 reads CASSYGTPREKLFF. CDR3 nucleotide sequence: TGTGCCAGCAGTTACGGGACCCCGCGAGAAAAACTGTTTTTT.

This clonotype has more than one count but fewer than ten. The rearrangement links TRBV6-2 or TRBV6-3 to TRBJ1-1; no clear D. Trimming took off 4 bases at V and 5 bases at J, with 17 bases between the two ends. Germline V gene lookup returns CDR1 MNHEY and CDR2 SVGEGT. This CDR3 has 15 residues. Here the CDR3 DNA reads TGTGCCAGCAGTTGGCACGGTAAACCCCGAACTGAAGCTTTCTTT. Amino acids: CASSWHGKPRTEAFF.

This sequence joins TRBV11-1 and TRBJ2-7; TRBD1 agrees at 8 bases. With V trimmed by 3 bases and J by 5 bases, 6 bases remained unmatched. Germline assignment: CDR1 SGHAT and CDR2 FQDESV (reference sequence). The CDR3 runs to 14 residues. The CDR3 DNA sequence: TGTGCCAGCAGCTTCACAGGGGGAGGCCACGAGCAGTACTTC. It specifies CASSFTGGGHEQYF.

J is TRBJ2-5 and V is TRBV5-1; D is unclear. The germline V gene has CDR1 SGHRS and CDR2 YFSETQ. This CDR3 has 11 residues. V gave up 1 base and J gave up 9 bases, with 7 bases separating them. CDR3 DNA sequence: TGCGCCAGCAGCTTGCCGACGGCCCAGTACTTC. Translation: CASSLPTAQYF.